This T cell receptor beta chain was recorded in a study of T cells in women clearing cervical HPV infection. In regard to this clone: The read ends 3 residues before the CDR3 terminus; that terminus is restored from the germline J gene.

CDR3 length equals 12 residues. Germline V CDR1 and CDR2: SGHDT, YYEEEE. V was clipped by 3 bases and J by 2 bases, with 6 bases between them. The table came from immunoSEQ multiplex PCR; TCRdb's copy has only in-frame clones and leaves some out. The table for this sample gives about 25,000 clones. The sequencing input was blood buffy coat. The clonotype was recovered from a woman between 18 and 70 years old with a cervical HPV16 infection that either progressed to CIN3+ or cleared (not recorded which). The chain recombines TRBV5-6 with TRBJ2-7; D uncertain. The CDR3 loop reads CASSSLAYEQYF. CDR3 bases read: TGTGCCAGCAGCTCCCTAGCCTACGAG. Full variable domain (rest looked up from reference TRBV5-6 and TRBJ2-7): DAGVTQSPTHLIKTRGQQVTLRCSPKSGHDTVSWYQQALGQGPQFIFQYYEEEERQRGNFPDRFSGHQFPNYSSELNVNALLLGDSALYLCASSSLAYEQYFGPGTRLTVT.